This T cell receptor beta chain emerged from a study of shared clonotypes between healthy human individuals. Overall study results and limits: Some naive CD4 clonotypes, about 5%, turned up in common across a few donors.

The CDR3 totals 16 residues. Per germline, CDR1 WSHSY and CDR2 SAAADI. After removal of 3 bases from V and 7 bases from J, the junction contained 12 bases not matched to a gene. At the deep level, the assay was run. Clones were read by immunoSEQ multiplex PCR, and TCRdb kept only the in-frame ones, dropping some. The table lists some 2,100,000 clones, 95% of them singletons. As regards this clone: Antigen unknown.

The donors were adults (healthy and HIV-negative) with no recent acute infections or vaccinations. Sample: naive CD4+ T cells sorted from blood. Subset: CD45RA+ positively selected. The receptor's source is a man aged 18 to 30 in good health. This chain joins TRBV10-2 and TRBJ1-5; 7 bases map to TRBD1. The chain's CDR3 is CASSERDSLGIQPQHF. The CDR3 region has the DNA TGCGCCAGCAGTGAACGGGACAGTCTAGGGATCCAGCCCCAGCATTTT.